The next 21 T cell receptor beta chains were all read from a single sample in a study of blood T cells in healthy people across ages (dated by TCRdb to between 2015 and 2016). Library generation was performed with 5' RACE. The listed sequencing device is Illumina HiSeq 2500. A second about 7 to 11 cycle PCR used a sample-barcoded 5' primer and a J-beta primer mix. TCRdb itself trimmed the public reads at Q25 with fastp, ran MiXCR and retained productive beta chains. Records with the same CDR3 protein are collapsed into one entry carrying the most frequent genes and DNA. The sample data list 1.5 million to 2 million distinct CDR3 sequences, and 49% of these were observed just once. Less than 2.5% of the sample is in the top ten clones. Sequencing was performed on blood. The source is a middle-aged woman in good health.

The V and J genes are TRBV7-2 and TRBJ1-6, with a weak D call TRBD1 (5 bases). The length of the CDR3 is 15 residues. Trimming shortened V by 5 bases and J by 7 bases, and 15 bases separated the two germline ends. The V gene's germline CDR1 is SGHTA and CDR2 FQGNSA. CDR3 nucleotide sequence: TGTGCCAGCAGCCGAAACGGGGGGTCGAATTCACCCCTCCACTTT. Protein: CASSRNGGSNSPLHF.

This chain joins TRBV4-3 and TRBJ1-1, with D perhaps matching TRBD1 (5 bases). This CDR3 is built from 16 residues. V was pared by 4 bases and J by 5 bases, with 20 bases between. The V gene's germline CDR1 is LGHNA and CDR2 YSLEER. The CDR3 is CASSLRVGLGGTEAFF. The CDR3 DNA reads TGCGCCAGCAGCCTCCGAGTGGGGTTGGGGGGGACTGAAGCTTTCTTT.

This clonotype was counted a few times. V is TRBV15 and J is TRBJ2-1; 8 bases agree with TRBD1. Germline V gene lookup returns CDR1 LNHNV and CDR2 YYDKDF (reference sequence). V lost 3 bases, J lost 4 bases, and 2 bases stayed unmatched. This CDR3 is built from 14 residues. This CDR3 is CATSRDRAYNEQFF. DNA for the CDR3: TGTGCCACCAGCAGGGACAGGGCATACAATGAGCAGTTCTTC.

The sample holds a few counts of this clonotype. V usage is TRBV29-1 and J usage is TRBJ2-3; D remains unclear. The germline V and J ends were trimmed by 8 bases and 8 bases, with 8 bases remaining between them. Per germline, CDR1 SQVTM and CDR2 ANQGSEA. The CDR3 spans 9 residues. The CDR3 DNA reads TGCAGCCTCGGGCCTACGCAGTATTTT. It translates to CSLGPTQYF.

This clonotype was observed a handful of times. The genes are TRBV29-1 and TRBJ2-5, with 7 positions matching TRBD2. The CDR3 totals 12 residues. The J segment lost 7 bases and the V segment lost 7 bases, leaving 9 bases of the junction unmatched. The germline V gene has CDR1 SQVTM and CDR2 ANQGSEA. The CDR3 spells CSGIRPGGTQYF. CDR3 sequence (DNA): TGCAGCGGGATCAGACCGGGAGGGACCCAGTACTTC.

The chain's CDR3 is CARTSRGGVYNEQFF. CDR3 sequence (DNA): TGTGCCCGAACCTCTCGCGGGGGGGTATACAATGAGCAGTTCTTC. The chain links TRBV2 to TRBJ2-1, with 9 bases identical to TRBD2. The CDR3 contains 15 residues. CDR1 SNHLY and CDR2 FYNNEI come from the germline V gene. J lost 4 bases, V lost 11 bases, and 12 bases had no gene match.

This clonotype was seen a few times. The chain carries TRBV7-9 and TRBJ2-4; 7 bases are shared with TRBD2. The last part of the DNA fits TRBJ2-5 better; the J call may be wrong. CDR1 SEHNR and CDR2 FQNEAQ come from the germline V gene (reference sequence). CDR3 length: 19 residues. CDR3 sequence (DNA): TGTGCCAGCAGCTTGTCGGGTTTTAATCTAGCGGATAAACAAGAGACCCAGTACTTC. Residues: CASSLSGFNLADKQETQYF.

The rearrangement uses TRBV4-2 and TRBJ2-3; D may be TRBD2 (5 bases). Looked up from germline, CDR1 is LGHNA and CDR2 is YNFKEQ. Trimming took 4 bases from V and 4 from J, leaving 18 bases between them. The CDR3 contains 16 residues. CDR3 residues: CASSPPGTAVADTQYF. CDR3 sequence (DNA): TGTGCCAGCAGCCCCCCCGGTACAGCGGTAGCAGATACGCAGTATTTT.

This chain uses TRBV4-2 with TRBJ2-5, with D maybe TRBD2 (6 bases). The CDR3 covers 17 residues. Germline V gene lookup returns CDR1 LGHNA and CDR2 YNFKEQ. V dropped 1 base and J dropped 1 base, with 16 bases sitting between them. The CDR3 loop reads CASSQVGLSEIQETQYF. The DNA of the CDR3 is TGTGCCAGCAGCCAAGTAGGACTAAGTGAGATCCAAGAGACCCAGTACTTC.

This clonotype appeared a few times. The V gene is TRBV15, the J gene TRBJ2-4; D is unclear. V was cut by 0 bases and J by 0 bases, with 9 bases left in between. Germline CDR1 is LNHNV and CDR2 is YYDKDF (reference sequence). The CDR3 extends over 16 amino acids. The CDR3 is CATSRDAVEAKNIQYF. In DNA, the CDR3 is TGTGCCACCAGCAGAGATGCCGTGGAAGCCAAAAACATTCAGTACTTC. The variable domain in full, completed from reference TRBV15 and TRBJ2-4, reads DAMVIQNPRYQVTQFGKPVTLSCSQTLNHNVMYWYQQKSSQAPKLLFHYYDKDFNNEADTPDNFQSRRPNTSFCFLDIRSPGLGDTAMYLCATSRDAVEAKNIQYFGAGTRLSVL.

J is TRBJ2-7 and V is TRBV28; 7 bases are a match to TRBD2. The CDR3 has 12 residues. CDR1 and CDR2 (germline): MDHEN, SYDVKM. The ends lost 5 bases at V and 6 bases at J; junction bases unmatched: 4. Written as DNA, the CDR3 is TGTGCCAGCAGTCAAGCGGGAAGCGAGCAGTACTTC. Protein product: CASSQAGSEQYF.

The chain combines TRBV20-1 with TRBJ1-5; 8 nucleotides agree with TRBD1. Per the germline V gene, CDR1 is DFQATT and CDR2 is SNEGSKA (reference sequence). This CDR3 is 15 amino acids long. With V trimmed by 3 bases and J by 4 bases, 8 bases remained unmatched. CDR3 coding DNA: TGCAGTGCTAGGACAGGGGCCGGGACAAATCAGCCCCAGCATTTT. Translated, it gives CSARTGAGTNQPQHF.

CDR3 amino acids: CATSRPADRVKYF. The CDR3 DNA follows: TGTGCCACCAGCAGACCCGCGGACAGGGTGAAGTACTTC. The chain joins TRBV15 to TRBJ2-5, with 8 bases fitting TRBD1. Unmatched junction bases numbered 8, after V lost 2 bases and J lost 12 bases. Germline CDR1 and CDR2: LNHNV and YYDKDF (reference sequence). The CDR3 has 13 residues.

A few counts support this clonotype. This sequence joins TRBV18 and TRBJ2-1; no reliable D call. Germline V gives CDR1 KGHSH, CDR2 LQKENI. The CDR3 totals 12 residues. The V end lost 5 bases, the J end lost 8 bases, and 10 bases lay between the germline ends. In DNA, the CDR3 is TGTGCCAGCTCAAGTGTCGTGCATGAGCAGTTCTTC. Amino acid sequence: CASSSVVHEQFF.

This clonotype has a single count. A much larger clone lies one base from this, so it may be a read error. This chain connects TRBV28 to TRBJ2-4; TRBD2 is a possible D gene (5 bases). The V and J ends lost 8 bases and 13 bases respectively, with 21 bases between them. Germline V gene data show CDR1 as MDHEN and CDR2 as SYDVKM. CDR3 length: 13 residues. The CDR3 here is CASWGDIYNEQYF. The CDR3, as DNA: TGTGCCAGCTGGGGAGACATATACAATGAGCAGTACTTC. Supplemented by reference TRBV28 and TRBJ2-4, the full variable domain reads DVKVTQSSRYLVKRTGEKVFLECVQDMDHENMFWYRQDPGLGLRLIYFSYDVKMKEKGDIPEGYSVSREKKERFSLILESASTNQTSMYLCASWGDIYNEQYFGAGTRLSVL.

This clonotype showed up just a few times. The rearrangement uses TRBV3-1 and TRBJ2-7, with 7 bases fitting TRBD1. In germline, CDR1 is LGHDT, CDR2 YNNKEL (reference sequence). V shed 3 bases, J shed 2 bases, and the junction held 4 bases outside the gene matches. The CDR3 covers 14 residues. The CDR3 bases are TGTGCCAGCAGCCATTGGGACAGAACCTACGAGCAGTACTTC. Residues: CASSHWDRTYEQYF.

This clonotype was picked up a small number of times. The chain couples TRBV28 to TRBJ2-1, with 7 bases that match TRBD2. The V and J ends lost 10 bases and 4 bases, in that order; junction bases with no gene match: 10. From germline, CDR1 is MDHEN and CDR2 SYDVKM. This CDR3 contains 14 residues. This CDR3 reads CAIYLGGTYNEQFF. DNA of the CDR3: TGTGCCATCTACCTCGGGGGGACTTACAATGAGCAGTTCTTC.

The chain carries TRBV20-1 and TRBJ2-1; possibly TRBD2 for D (6 bases). V dropped 3 bases and J dropped 10 bases, with 13 bases sitting between them. Germline CDR1 reads DFQATT; CDR2 reads SNEGSKA (reference sequence). The CDR3 is 12 residues long. The CDR3 spells CSARVEGGEQFF. CDR3 coding DNA: TGCAGTGCTAGGGTGGAGGGTGGCGAGCAGTTCTTC.

This clonotype was observed at least ten times. The chain joins TRBV4-2 to TRBJ2-1; no clear D. The V gene lost 1 base and the J gene lost 10 bases, with 5 bases spanning the gap. The CDR3 loop spans 11 amino acids. Germline CDR1 and CDR2: LGHNA and YNFKEQ. CDR3 sequence (DNA): TGTGCCAGCAGCCAAGCTCGCGAGCAGTTCTTC. Amino acids: CASSQAREQFF.

The chain is built from TRBV6-5 and TRBJ2-1; 8 bases align to TRBD1. V lost 4 bases, J lost 6 bases, and 11 bases stayed unmatched. CDR1 is MNHEY and CDR2 is SVGAGI in the germline V gene. The length of the CDR3 is 16 residues. CDR3 bases: TGTGCCAGCAGTTCTAGACTCCTGGACAGGGTCAATGAGCAGTTCTTC. Its translation is CASSSRLLDRVNEQFF.

This clonotype has just a few counts. The V call is TRBV7-6, the J call TRBJ2-5; the D gene is possibly TRBD2 (6 bases). The germline V gene has CDR1 SGHVS and CDR2 FNYEAQ. The germline V and J ends were trimmed by 3 bases and 2 bases, with 13 bases remaining between them. CDR3 length equals 15 residues. The CDR3 loop reads CASSLISGLQETQYF. The CDR3, as DNA: TGTGCCAGCAGCTTGATCTCGGGACTTCAAGAGACCCAGTACTTC.